Following are 4 T cell receptor beta chains from one sample sequenced in a study of blood T cell repertoires in COVID-19. The repertoire was sequenced with immunoSEQ multiplex PCR; TCRdb's copy has only in-frame clones and lacks some. The repertoire consists of a few hundred thousand clones, with 85% occurring once and the leading ten covering about 0.93%. Material: peripheral blood. The receptors were gathered from a man in his forties or fifties with acute or convalescent COVID-19.

The chain couples TRBV19 to TRBJ2-3; 13 bases match TRBD2. CDR1 LNHDA and CDR2 SQIVND come from the germline V gene (reference sequence). Trimming cost V 3 bases and J 0 bases; bases outside gene matches: 3. This CDR3 is built from 17 residues. Here the CDR3 DNA reads TGTGCCAGTAGTATGCCGACTAGCGGGGGGAGCACAGATACGCAGTATTTT. Protein: CASSMPTSGGSTDTQYF.

This clone was seen a handful of times. The chain combines TRBV12-3 or TRBV12-4 with TRBJ1-5, with D unclear. Trimming stripped 6 bases from V and 6 bases from J, with 12 bases between. The CDR3 extends over 13 amino acids. The CDR3 is CASSRPEGQPQHF. The CDR3 bases are TGTGCCAGCAGCCGACCCGAGGGTCAGCCCCAGCATTTT.

This chain links TRBV27 with TRBJ2-7, with a tentative D call TRBD1 (6 bases). The V gene lost 6 bases and the J gene lost 0 bases, with 9 bases spanning the gap. The germline V gene has CDR1 MNHEY and CDR2 SMNVEV (reference sequence). The CDR3 spans 13 residues. The CDR3 loop is CASSRQVSYEQYF. The CDR3, as DNA: TGTGCCAGCAGCCGACAGGTCTCCTACGAGCAGTACTTC.

The V call is TRBV7-3, the J call TRBJ1-4; 10 bases map to TRBD1. After removal of 5 bases from V and 6 bases from J, the junction contained 12 bases not matched to a gene. The germline V gene has CDR1 SGHTA and CDR2 FQGTGA. CDR3 size: 17 residues. This CDR3 is CASSPTRDRGRDEKLFF. For the CDR3, the DNA is TGTGCCAGCAGCCCCACCCGGGACAGGGGACGAGATGAAAAACTGTTTTTT.